This paragraph reports one T cell receptor (beta chain). Its antigen is not known. This sample was taken from a study of blood T cells in healthy people across ages. Germline V lookup: CDR1 MNHEY, CDR2 SMNVEV (reference sequence). There are 13 residues in the CDR3. V lost 5 bases and J lost 8; bases outside the gene matches: 3. Then a second PCR, running about 6 to 11 cycles, was carried out with a sample-barcoded 5' primer and a J-beta primer mix. TCRdb recomputed calls from the 5' RACE reads with MiXCR, one row per CDR3 protein. The table shows about 570,000 distinct CDR3 sequences, with 25% to 30% occurring only once. Study outcomes and limitations: Donor CMV status, an unknown factor, possibly confounded changes in expanded clonotypes. Aged donors had fewer naive CD4+ cells and lower diversity than long-lived donors. When one million T cells were used, diversity estimates were thought to be underestimates. Naive T cell percentage showed a strong correlation with the diversity of TCR beta.

This sequence originates from a woman between 65 and 79 years old in good health. Sequencing was carried out using blood. This chain joins TRBV27 and TRBJ1-6; 7 positions agree with TRBD1. CDR3: CASSNTGDSPLHF. In nucleotides, the CDR3 is TGTGCCAGCAGTAATACAGGGGATTCACCCCTCCACTTT.